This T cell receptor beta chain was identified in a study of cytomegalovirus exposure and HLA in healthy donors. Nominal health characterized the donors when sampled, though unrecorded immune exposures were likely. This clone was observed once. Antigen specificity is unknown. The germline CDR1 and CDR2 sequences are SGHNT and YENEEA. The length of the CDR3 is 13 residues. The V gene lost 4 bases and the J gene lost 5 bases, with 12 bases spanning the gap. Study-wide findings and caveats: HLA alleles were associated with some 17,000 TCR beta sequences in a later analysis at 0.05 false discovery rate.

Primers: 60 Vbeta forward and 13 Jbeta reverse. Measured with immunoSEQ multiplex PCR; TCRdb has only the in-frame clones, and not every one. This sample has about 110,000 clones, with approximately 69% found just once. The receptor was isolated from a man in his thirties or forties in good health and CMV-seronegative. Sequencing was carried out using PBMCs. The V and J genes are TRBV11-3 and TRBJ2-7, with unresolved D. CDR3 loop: CASSSGEVHEQYF. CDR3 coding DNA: TGTGCCAGCAGCTCCGGCGAGGTCCACGAGCAGTACTTC.